Each of the 30 T cell receptor beta chains below was sequenced from the same sample in a study of shared clonotypes between healthy human individuals. The repertoire was sequenced with immunoSEQ multiplex PCR; TCRdb's copy has only in-frame clones and lacks some. The sample shows about 2.4 million clones, around nine tenths of them seen only once. The sample taken for sequencing was naive CD4+ T cells sorted from blood. Stated subset: CD45RA+ positively selected. The receptor set was obtained from a man aged 18 to 35 in good health.

The chain links TRBV7-9 to TRBJ2-2; 8 bases line up with TRBD1. The germline CDR1 and CDR2 sequences are SEHNR and FQNEAQ (reference sequence). With V trimmed by 2 bases and J by 3 bases, 8 bases remained unmatched. CDR3 size: 17 residues. The CDR3 is CASSLNPGQGHTGELFF. CDR3 in DNA: TGTGCCAGCAGCTTAAACCCCGGACAGGGACACACCGGGGAGCTGTTTTTT.

The chain joins TRBV9 to TRBJ1-1; D is uncertain. CDR1 and CDR2 from the germline V gene are SGDLS and YYNGEE. Trimming left V 4 bases short and J 1 base short, with 5 bases between. The CDR3 extends over 12 amino acids. The CDR3 loop reads CASSPTNTEAFF. Here the CDR3 DNA reads TGTGCCAGCAGCCCCACGAACACTGAAGCTTTCTTT.

J is TRBJ2-4 and V is TRBV7-9; no clear D. V was trimmed by 6 bases and J by 9 bases, leaving 18 bases between them. The CDR3 runs to 14 residues. Germline V lookup: CDR1 SEHNR, CDR2 FQNEAQ (reference sequence). The CDR3 is CASSPLGYLVIQYF. The CDR3 coding sequence is TGTGCCAGCAGTCCCCTAGGGTATTTGGTCATTCAGTACTTC.

This chain connects TRBV10-2 to TRBJ2-1, with 10 bases fitting TRBD2. The CDR3 length is 15 residues. V was clipped by 0 bases and J by 8 bases; unmatched bases: 4. Germline lookup yields CDR1 WSHSY and CDR2 SAAADI. The CDR3 region has the DNA TGCGCCAGCAGTGAGTCGCCTAGCGGGAGTGATGAGCAGTTCTTC. Its protein product is CASSESPSGSDEQFF.

This clone was detected once. The chain employs TRBV25-1 and TRBJ2-5, with 11 bases lining up with TRBD2. J lost 4 bases, V lost 1 base, and 5 bases had no gene match. Germline V gene lookup returns CDR1 MGHDK and CDR2 SYGVNS. The CDR3 has 16 amino acids. CDR3 DNA sequence: TGTGCCAGCAGTGAATTTAGCGGGGGGGCCGGAGAGACCCAGTACTTC. The encoded protein is CASSEFSGGAGETQYF. The full variable domain, rest sourced from reference TRBV25-1 and TRBJ2-5, is EADIYQTPRYLVIGTGKKITLECSQTMGHDKMYWYQQDPGMELHLIHYSYGVNSTEKGDLSSESTVSRIRTEHFPLTLESARPSHTSQYLCASSEFSGGAGETQYFGPGTRLLVL.

V is TRBV19 and J is TRBJ2-7, with 10 bases that match TRBD1. Germline values: CDR1 LNHDA, CDR2 SQIVND (reference sequence). Germline trimming cut 5 bases from V and 0 bases from J; bases unmatched to any gene: 7. The CDR3 extends over 16 amino acids. CDR3 amino acids: CASSRRTGGNSYEQYF. The CDR3, as DNA: TGTGCCAGTAGTCGACGGACAGGGGGTAACTCCTACGAGCAGTACTTC. Combining the CDR3 with reference TRBV19 and TRBJ2-7 gives the whole variable domain DGGITQSPKYLFRKEGQNVTLSCEQNLNHDAMYWYRQDPGQGLRLIYYSQIVNDFQKGDIAEGYSVSREKKESFPLTVTSAQKNPTAFYLCASSRRTGGNSYEQYFGPGTRLTVT.

The rearrangement joins TRBV28 to TRBJ2-5; TRBD2 is a possible D gene (7 bases). The CDR3 covers 16 residues. V lost 2 bases, J lost 1 base, and 14 bases lay in between. Per germline, CDR1 MDHEN and CDR2 SYDVKM. The CDR3 DNA follows: TGTGCCAGCAGTTTAGGCATTCGGGGGGCCCAAGAGACCCAGTACTTC. It yields the protein CASSLGIRGAQETQYF. Looking up the rest from reference TRBV28 and TRBJ2-5 gives the full variable domain: DVKVTQSSRYLVKRTGEKVFLECVQDMDHENMFWYRQDPGLGLRLIYFSYDVKMKEKGDIPEGYSVSREKKERFSLILESASTNQTSMYLCASSLGIRGAQETQYFGPGTRLLVL.

The gene calls are TRBV19 and TRBJ2-3; D possibly corresponds to TRBD1 (5 bases). CDR1 and CDR2 (germline): LNHDA, SQIVND (reference sequence). The CDR3 totals 15 residues. V was pared by 0 bases and J by 1 base, with 8 bases between. In DNA, the CDR3 is TGTGCCAGTAGTATAGAAGGGGATGGCACAGATACGCAGTATTTT. Protein product: CASSIEGDGTDTQYF. The full variable domain, in which reference TRBV19 and TRBJ2-3 provide the parts outside the CDR3, is DGGITQSPKYLFRKEGQNVTLSCEQNLNHDAMYWYRQDPGQGLRLIYYSQIVNDFQKGDIAEGYSVSREKKESFPLTVTSAQKNPTAFYLCASSIEGDGTDTQYFGPGTRLTVL.

The rearrangement links TRBV2 to TRBJ2-7; unclear D gene. V lost 9 bases to trimming and J lost 3 bases, with 18 bases between them. Germline assignment: CDR1 SNHLY and CDR2 FYNNEI. This CDR3 has 14 residues. CDR3: CASSRPGWNYEQYF. The CDR3 nucleotides are TGTGCCAGTAGTCGACCGGGCTGGAACTACGAGCAGTACTTC.

This chain joins TRBV2 and TRBJ2-1; TRBD1 might be the D (5 bases). The CDR3 spans 15 residues. Germline loops: CDR1 SNHLY, CDR2 FYNNEI. V was clipped by 7 bases and J by 1 base, with 14 bases between them. Written as DNA, the CDR3 is TGTGCCAGCAACGCTATGGGGCAGTCCTACAATGAGCAGTTCTTC. It encodes CASNAMGQSYNEQFF.

V gene TRBV4-2 combines with J gene TRBJ2-3; 7 nucleotides align to TRBD2. This CDR3 region has 17 residues. CDR1 and CDR2 (germline): LGHNA, YNFKEQ. The V and J ends lost 4 bases and 2 bases, in that order; junction bases with no gene match: 12. CDR3 nucleotides: TGTGCCAGCAGCCTGACTATAGCGGGCATCAACACAGATACGCAGTATTTT. Translated, it gives CASSLTIAGINTDTQYF.

The J gene is TRBJ1-1, the V gene TRBV2, with 7 nucleotides matching TRBD1. The junction had 6 bases not matched to a gene; V was cut back by 7 bases and J by 7 bases. This CDR3 region has 12 residues. Germline CDR1 and CDR2: SNHLY and FYNNEI. CDR3 coding DNA: TGTGCCAGCATCTTTGACAGGGATGAAGCTTTCTTT. The encoded protein is CASIFDRDEAFF.

The chain carries TRBV19 and TRBJ1-2; 9 bases are shared with TRBD1. This CDR3 contains 16 residues. After removal of 1 base from V and 8 bases from J, the junction contained 11 bases not matched to a gene. Germline V CDR1 and CDR2: LNHDA, SQIVND (reference sequence). CDR3 coding DNA: TGTGCCAGTAGTATAGGAGGGACAGGGACTTTTGGAGGCTACACCTTC. Protein sequence: CASSIGGTGTFGGYTF.

The V and J genes are TRBV18 and TRBJ2-2; maybe TRBD1 (5 bases). The germline V and J ends were trimmed by 5 bases and 6 bases, with 13 bases remaining between them. CDR1 is KGHSH, CDR2 LQKENI, per germline. The CDR3 totals 14 residues. The CDR3 DNA reads as TGTGCCAGCTCATCAGGGTATACGGCCGGGGAGCTGTTTTTT. Translation gives CASSSGYTAGELFF. Complete variable domain (other parts from reference TRBV18 and TRBJ2-2): NAGVMQNPRHLVRRRGQEARLRCSPMKGHSHVYWYRQLPEEGLKFMVYLQKENIIDESGMPKERFSAEFPKEGPSILRIQQVVRGDSAAYFCASSSGYTAGELFFGEGSRLTVL.

The chain couples TRBV7-9 to TRBJ1-4; unclear D gene. Germline V CDR1 and CDR2: SEHNR, FQNEAQ (reference sequence). The CDR3 runs 13 residues. Trimming removed 8 bases from V and 7 bases from J, with 14 bases in between. The CDR3 nucleotides are TGTGCCAGCGGAGGGCTAGGCGGTGAAAAACTGTTTTTT. Translation gives CASGGLGGEKLFF.

Worth noting for this clone: Other nucleotide sequences in the sample specify the same CDR3. This sequence joins TRBV6-5 and TRBJ2-1, with a weak D call TRBD2 (6 bases). Germline V gene lookup returns CDR1 MNHEY and CDR2 SVGAGI. V was trimmed by 2 bases and J by 3 bases, leaving 8 bases between them. This CDR3 has 14 amino acids. The CDR3 DNA reads TGTGCCAGCAGTTACAGGGGAGGCTACAATGAGCAGTTCTTC. It specifies CASSYRGGYNEQFF.

This chain connects TRBV5-1 to TRBJ2-3; perhaps TRBD1 as D (6 bases). This CDR3 contains 15 residues. CDR1 and CDR2 (germline): SGHRS, YFSETQ. The V end was cut by 6 bases, the J end by 1 base, with 15 bases between. CDR3 protein: CASTQDGQRTDTQYF. DNA for the CDR3: TGCGCCAGCACCCAGGACGGACAGCGCACAGATACGCAGTATTTT.

The rearrangement joins TRBV4-1 to TRBJ2-6, with unresolved D. The V gene's germline CDR1 is MGHRA and CDR2 YSYEKL. This CDR3 has 15 residues. V gave up 5 bases and J gave up 2 bases, with 10 bases separating them. The DNA for the CDR3 is TGCGCCAGCAGCGCCCCCAAGACTGGGGCCAACGTCCTGACTTTC. It specifies CASSAPKTGANVLTF.

The V and J genes are TRBV6-1 and TRBJ1-2; D call uncertain. Trimming took 2 bases from V and 4 from J, leaving 11 bases between them. CDR3 length equals 14 residues. Germline V gene data show CDR1 as MNHNS and CDR2 as SASEGT. The CDR3 sequence is CASSESWGGYGYTF. CDR3 nucleotides: TGTGCCAGCAGTGAAAGCTGGGGAGGCTATGGCTACACCTTC.

The chain has TRBV4-2 and TRBJ1-1; 8 bases match TRBD1. The V segment lost 4 bases and the J segment 3 bases; nucleotides outside the gene matches: 4. The CDR3 has 14 residues. Germline V gene data show CDR1 as LGHNA and CDR2 as YNFKEQ. The CDR3 reads CASSRQTGDTEAFF. The CDR3 nucleotides are TGTGCCAGCAGCCGACAGACAGGGGACACTGAAGCTTTCTTT.

The rearrangement joins TRBV19 to TRBJ1-2, with D possibly TRBD1 on 5 matching bases. This CDR3 has 15 amino acids. The V gene's germline CDR1 is LNHDA and CDR2 SQIVND (reference sequence). Trimming shortened V by 11 bases and J by 2 bases, and 21 bases separated the two germline ends. The CDR3 loop is CARTRAREGNYGYTF. The CDR3 coding sequence is TGTGCCCGAACCCGGGCCAGGGAAGGAAACTATGGCTACACCTTC.

In regard to this clone: The same CDR3 is also encoded by other DNA sequences in this sample. The chain joins TRBV11-2 to TRBJ2-1, with D unclear. Germline V gene data show CDR1 as SGHAT and CDR2 as FQNNGV. The V end was cut by 5 bases, the J end by 8 bases, with 10 bases between. The CDR3 covers 12 residues. CDR3 protein: CASSPVSDEQFF. The CDR3 DNA is TGTGCCAGCAGCCCCGTGTCGGATGAGCAGTTCTTC.

V usage is TRBV7-2 and J usage is TRBJ2-7; 11 bases align to TRBD2. The CDR3 is made up of 15 amino acids. V lost 5 bases and J lost 4; bases outside the gene matches: 7. Germline CDR1 and CDR2: SGHTA and FQGNSA. The DNA of the CDR3 is TGTGCCAGCAGCCGAGACACTAGCGGGAGATACGAGCAGTACTTC. Its translation: CASSRDTSGRYEQYF.

This clone was detected once. The chain links TRBV10-3 to TRBJ2-1, with a possible D match to TRBD1 (6 bases). V was trimmed by 9 bases and J by 8 bases, leaving 20 bases between them. The CDR3 is 14 amino acids. Per germline, CDR1 ENHRY and CDR2 SYGVKD. The CDR3 nucleotides read TGTGCCATACGACAGGACGGGTTAGGGGATGAGCAGTTCTTC. Translating gives CAIRQDGLGDEQFF.

The chain uses TRBV7-6 and TRBJ2-7; D is unclear. The CDR3 is made up of 15 amino acids. Trimming removed 5 bases from V and 1 base from J, with 15 bases in between. Germline assignment: CDR1 SGHVS and CDR2 FNYEAQ. The DNA of the CDR3 is TGTGCCAGCAGCGGTAACAAGGGTTCTTCCTACGAGCAGTACTTC. Amino acids: CASSGNKGSSYEQYF.

The DNA for the CDR3 is TGCAGCGTTGATCCGGGGGGTGGAAACACCATATATTTT. This encodes CSVDPGGGNTIYF. V and J are TRBV29-1 and TRBJ1-3, with D possibly TRBD1 on 5 matching bases. The CDR3 loop spans 13 amino acids. CDR1 is SQVTM and CDR2 is ANQGSEA in the germline V gene. V was clipped by 3 bases and J by 3 bases, with 9 bases between them.

The chain couples TRBV18 to TRBJ2-2, with D hard to call. This CDR3 comprises 16 residues. From germline, CDR1 is KGHSH and CDR2 LQKENI. V lost 0 bases to trimming and J lost 4 bases, with 12 bases between them. The CDR3 spells CASSPPSSFGTGELFF. The DNA of the CDR3 is TGTGCCAGCTCACCACCGAGCAGCTTCGGCACCGGGGAGCTGTTTTTT.

V is TRBV7-9 and J is TRBJ2-6; D remains unclear. The germline CDR1 and CDR2 sequences are SEHNR and FQNEAQ (reference sequence). The CDR3 has 16 amino acids. V gave up 5 bases and J gave up 1 base, with 12 bases separating them. This CDR3 is CASSASGVSGANVLTF. DNA for the CDR3: TGTGCCAGCAGCGCTTCCGGAGTTTCTGGGGCCAACGTCCTGACTTTC.

This chain links TRBV6-6 with TRBJ2-7; D not resolved. CDR3 length: 14 residues. V dropped 5 bases and J dropped 4 bases, with 15 bases sitting between them. The germline CDR1 and CDR2 sequences are MNHNY and SVGAGI (reference sequence). The CDR3: CASSPDLVLYEQYF. For the CDR3, the DNA is TGTGCCAGCAGTCCGGACCTCGTCTTATACGAGCAGTACTTC.

This clone was seen a handful of times. V gene TRBV25-1 combines with J gene TRBJ2-7; D ambiguous. The germline V gene encodes CDR1 MGHDK and CDR2 SYGVNS. This CDR3 is built from 13 residues. Trimming took off 3 bases at V and 7 bases at J, with 13 bases between the two ends. CDR3 amino acids: CASSDPPLGEQYF. In DNA, the CDR3 is TGTGCCAGCAGTGATCCCCCCTTGGGGGAGCAGTACTTC.